The rows below give T cell receptor beta chains drawn from one sample of a study of patients and donors after allogeneic stem cell transplantation. MiXCR was run by TCRdb on the RT-PCR reads, yielding one entry per CDR3 protein. The sample includes roughly 880,000 distinct CDR3 sequences, roughly 18% of them seen just once. Source material: blood, either unsorted or a sorted T cell fraction (not recorded which). These receptors all stem from a human donor who was either an allogeneic HSCT recipient or a stem cell or donor lymphocyte infusion donor (not recorded which). It is not recorded whose cells these are; they may come from a transplant donor. Each CDR3 is given with its conserved first and last residue. Each record gives: V gene, J gene, clone size, CDR3 length, D gene, CDR3 protein, CDR3 DNA. D genes are given only for firm matches. Size values are once, few and many counts, or a class for expanded clones, and some rows have none.

v_gene: TRBV29-1; j_gene: TRBJ1-1; abundance: few; len: 12; d_gene: TRBD1; CDR3aa: CSARTGVSEAFF; CDR3nt: TGCAGCGCGAGAACAGGGGTCTCTGAAGCTTTCTTT
v_gene: TRBV4-2; j_gene: TRBJ2-5; abundance: few; len: 14; d_gene: -; CDR3aa: CASSREVTQETQYF; CDR3nt: TGTGCCAGCAGCCGGGAGGTAACCCAAGAGACCCAGTACTTC
v_gene: TRBV20-1; j_gene: TRBJ2-1; abundance: few; len: 14; d_gene: -; CDR3aa: CSANPSISYNEQFF; CDR3nt: TGCAGTGCCAATCCTTCAATCTCCTACAATGAGCAGTTCTTC
v_gene: TRBV20-1; j_gene: TRBJ1-1; abundance: few; len: 10; d_gene: -; CDR3aa: CSAVQGEAFF; CDR3nt: TGCAGTGCGGTACAGGGTGAAGCTTTCTTT
v_gene: TRBV6-1; j_gene: TRBJ2-7; abundance: few; len: 15; d_gene: -; CDR3aa: CASTYPRGDSYEQYF; CDR3nt: TGTGCCAGCACCTACCCCAGGGGCGACTCCTACGAGCAGTACTTC
v_gene: TRBV5-4; j_gene: TRBJ1-1; abundance: -; len: 16; d_gene: -; CDR3aa: CASSFGMAGANTEAFF; CDR3nt: TGTGCCAGCAGCTTTGGGATGGCAGGGGCGAACACTGAAGCTTTCTTT
v_gene: TRBV11-2; j_gene: TRBJ1-2; abundance: -; len: 15; d_gene: TRBD1; CDR3aa: CASSAGTGDLYGYTF; CDR3nt: TGTGCCAGCAGCGCCGGAACAGGGGACCTCTATGGCTACACCTTC
v_gene: TRBV3-1; j_gene: TRBJ2-3; abundance: -; len: 16; d_gene: TRBD2; CDR3aa: CASSQEPGTSGGTQYF; CDR3nt: TGTGCCAGCAGCCAAGAGCCAGGGACTAGCGGGGGTACGCAGTATTTT
v_gene: TRBV12-3/TRBV12-4; j_gene: TRBJ1-2; abundance: many; len: 14; d_gene: TRBD1; CDR3aa: CASSLTGLSYGYTF; CDR3nt: TGTGCCAGCAGCTTGACAGGGTTGAGCTATGGCTACACCTTC
v_gene: TRBV9; j_gene: TRBJ2-5; abundance: -; len: 16; d_gene: -; CDR3aa: CASSSGGRSPRETQYF; CDR3nt: TGTGCCAGCAGCTCCGGAGGCCGATCCCCCCGAGAGACCCAGTACTTC
v_gene: TRBV11-1; j_gene: TRBJ2-2; abundance: many; len: 14; d_gene: -; CDR3aa: CASSLEGRTGELFF; CDR3nt: TGTGCCAGCAGCTTAGAAGGGCGGACCGGGGAGCTGTTTTTT
v_gene: TRBV6-1; j_gene: TRBJ1-5; abundance: few; len: 16; d_gene: -; CDR3aa: CASSEEGVHLNQPQHF; CDR3nt: TGTGCCAGCAGTGAAGAAGGGGTCCACTTAAATCAGCCCCAGCATTTT
v_gene: TRBV5-6; j_gene: TRBJ1-2; abundance: few; len: 13; d_gene: -; CDR3aa: CASSLVGQGFHTF; CDR3nt: TGTGCCAGCAGCTTGGTGGGGCAGGGTTTCCACACCTTC
v_gene: TRBV15; j_gene: TRBJ2-3; abundance: once; len: 17; d_gene: -; CDR3aa: CATSGEGWRPLTDTQYF; CDR3nt: TGTGCCACCAGCGGAGAGGGTTGGAGGCCGCTCACAGATACGCAGTATTTT
v_gene: TRBV4-2; j_gene: TRBJ2-5; abundance: -; len: 14; d_gene: -; CDR3aa: CASSQVHGQETQYF; CDR3nt: TGTGCCAGCAGCCAAGTCCACGGCCAAGAGACCCAGTACTTC
v_gene: TRBV20-1; j_gene: TRBJ2-2; abundance: few; len: 15; d_gene: TRBD2; CDR3aa: CSAAPGGLNTGELFF; CDR3nt: TGCAGTGCTGCCCCGGGAGGGTTGAACACCGGGGAGCTGTTTTTT
v_gene: TRBV6-1; j_gene: TRBJ2-1; abundance: -; len: 14; d_gene: -; CDR3aa: CASSRSGAYNEQFF; CDR3nt: TGTGCCAGCAGTCGGTCAGGGGCCTACAATGAGCAGTTCTTC
v_gene: TRBV7-9; j_gene: TRBJ2-3; abundance: -; len: 17; d_gene: TRBD2; CDR3aa: CASSFWTSGGWADTQYF; CDR3nt: TGTGCCAGCAGCTTTTGGACTAGCGGGGGGTGGGCAGATACGCAGTATTTT
v_gene: TRBV24-1; j_gene: TRBJ2-5; abundance: -; len: 11; d_gene: -; CDR3aa: CATGEKETQYF; CDR3nt: TGTGCCACCGGAGAAAAAGAGACCCAGTACTTC
v_gene: TRBV4-2; j_gene: TRBJ2-1; abundance: -; len: 16; d_gene: TRBD1; CDR3aa: CASSHFRTGSYNEQFF; CDR3nt: TGTGCCAGCAGCCATTTCAGGACAGGATCCTACAATGAGCAGTTCTTC
v_gene: TRBV20-1; j_gene: TRBJ2-3; abundance: few; len: 14; d_gene: TRBD1; CDR3aa: CSARNRGSTDTQYF; CDR3nt: TGCAGTGCTAGAAACAGGGGCAGCACAGATACGCAGTATTTT
v_gene: TRBV11-1; j_gene: TRBJ2-5; abundance: few; len: 14; d_gene: -; CDR3aa: CASSRPVDQETQYF; CDR3nt: TGTGCCAGCAGCCGCCCGGTTGACCAAGAGACCCAGTACTTC
v_gene: TRBV7-8; j_gene: TRBJ2-1; abundance: -; len: 18; d_gene: TRBD2; CDR3aa: CASSPGLAGAQSYNEQFF; CDR3nt: TGTGCCAGCAGCCCAGGACTAGCGGGGGCCCAATCCTACAATGAGCAGTTCTTC
v_gene: TRBV25-1; j_gene: TRBJ1-2; abundance: -; len: 17; d_gene: TRBD1; CDR3aa: CASSPWGQGIFWVGYTF; CDR3nt: TGTGCCAGCAGCCCCTGGGGACAGGGGATCTTTTGGGTTGGCTACACCTTC
v_gene: TRBV5-1; j_gene: TRBJ2-5; abundance: -; len: 13; d_gene: -; CDR3aa: CASSLDEGGTQYF; CDR3nt: TGCGCCAGCAGCTTGGACGAAGGGGGGACCCAGTACTTC
v_gene: TRBV7-9; j_gene: TRBJ2-7; abundance: once; len: 13; d_gene: TRBD1; CDR3aa: CASSRGQGWEQYF; CDR3nt: TGTGCCAGCAGCCGAGGACAGGGCTGGGAGCAGTACTTC
v_gene: TRBV6-1; j_gene: TRBJ2-7; abundance: -; len: 15; d_gene: TRBD2; CDR3aa: CASIVGGEGSYEQYF; CDR3nt: TGTGCCAGCATCGTCGGGGGGGAGGGTTCCTACGAGCAGTACTTC
v_gene: TRBV20-1; j_gene: TRBJ2-7; abundance: few; len: 12; d_gene: -; CDR3aa: CSAREGMNGQYF; CDR3nt: TGCAGTGCTAGAGAAGGGATGAACGGGCAGTACTTC
v_gene: TRBV9; j_gene: TRBJ1-2; abundance: -; len: 14; d_gene: -; CDR3aa: CASSVGAGPYGYTF; CDR3nt: TGTGCCAGCAGCGTAGGGGCAGGTCCCTATGGCTACACCTTC
v_gene: TRBV12-3/TRBV12-4; j_gene: TRBJ1-6; abundance: few; len: 12; d_gene: -; CDR3aa: CASCPGASPLHF; CDR3nt: TGTGCCAGCTGCCCCGGGGCTTCACCCCTCCACTTT
v_gene: TRBV21-1; j_gene: TRBJ1-6; abundance: -; len: 13; d_gene: -; CDR3aa: CASSNRDNSPLHF; CDR3nt: TGTGCCAGCAGCAACCGGGATAATTCACCCCTCCACTTT
v_gene: TRBV29-1; j_gene: TRBJ2-5; abundance: -; len: 13; d_gene: -; CDR3aa: CSVRQGTKETQYF; CDR3nt: TGCAGCGTTCGACAGGGGACTAAAGAGACCCAGTACTTC
v_gene: TRBV4-2; j_gene: TRBJ1-3; abundance: -; len: 16; d_gene: -; CDR3aa: CASSQADPSSGNTIYF; CDR3nt: TGTGCCAGCAGCCAAGCGGATCCTTCCTCTGGAAACACCATATATTTT
v_gene: TRBV2; j_gene: TRBJ1-1; abundance: -; len: 15; d_gene: TRBD1; CDR3aa: CASRVDRGFNTEAFF; CDR3nt: TGTGCCAGCAGAGTGGACAGGGGCTTTAACACTGAAGCTTTCTTT
v_gene: TRBV25-1; j_gene: TRBJ2-1; abundance: -; len: 16; d_gene: TRBD2; CDR3aa: CASSEFTSGTYNEQFF; CDR3nt: TGTGCCAGCAGTGAATTCACTAGCGGGACCTACAATGAGCAGTTCTTC
v_gene: TRBV12-3/TRBV12-4; j_gene: TRBJ2-7; abundance: few; len: 15; d_gene: TRBD1; CDR3aa: CASSSVGTASYEQYF; CDR3nt: TGTGCCAGCAGTTCCGTGGGGACAGCGTCCTACGAGCAGTACTTC
v_gene: TRBV20-1; j_gene: TRBJ2-1; abundance: -; len: 16; d_gene: -; CDR3aa: CSASGVRTYSYNEQFF; CDR3nt: TGCAGTGCTAGCGGGGTACGGACTTACTCCTACAATGAGCAGTTCTTC
v_gene: TRBV27; j_gene: TRBJ2-5; abundance: few; len: 15; d_gene: -; CDR3aa: CASSSTHRGGETQYF; CDR3nt: TGTGCCAGCAGTTCCACACACAGGGGAGGGGAGACCCAGTACTTC